Sequencing of this TCR beta chain was carried out in a study of blood T cell repertoires in COVID-19. The overall study: Samples of COVID-19 (acute and convalescent) were obtained from the United States, Italy and Spain. Nucleic acid was either cDNA or gDNA, and it came from T cells, B-cell-depleted T cells, or PBMCs.

Per the germline V gene, CDR1 is SGHVS and CDR2 is FQNEAQ. V gave up 1 base and J gave up 1 base, with 4 bases separating them. This CDR3 comprises 13 residues. The sample holds a few counts of this clone. In the original analysis: The assay estimated nucleated cells by amplifying reference gene primers. TCRdb's copy holds only in-frame clones and misses some; the assay was immunoSEQ multiplex PCR. The V and J calls and the clone size are those of that table, but D and trimming were determined from the DNA. Of about 22,000 clones in the sample, about nine tenths are singletons; the top ten hold 2.5% to 3.5%.

The TCR was taken from a woman aged 70-85 years with active COVID-19. Sample: peripheral blood. The chain combines TRBV7-8 with TRBJ1-2, with D uncertain. For the CDR3, the DNA is TGTGCCAGCAGCTTAGACAATAACTATGGCTACACCTTC. Amino acid sequence: CASSLDNNYGYTF. The full variable domain, completed using reference TRBV7-8 and TRBJ1-2, is GAGVSQSPRYKVAKRGQDVALRCDPISGHVSLFWYQQALGQGPEFLTYFQNEAQLDKSGLPSDRFFAERPEGSVSTLKIQRTQQEDSAVYLCASSLDNNYGYTFGSGTRLTVV.